The 16 T cell receptor beta chains below were found in one sample sequenced in a study of blood T cell repertoires in COVID-19. The repertoire was sequenced with immunoSEQ multiplex PCR; TCRdb's copy has only in-frame clones and lacks some. Altogether some 240,000 clones are present, 70% to 90% being singletons, with the ten largest covering about 6.9%. Sequenced material: PBMCs or T cells enriched from blood (not recorded which). These receptors were taken from a woman aged 45-59 years who had been exposed to COVID-19.

This clone was observed a single time. The CDR3 sequence: CASNGLSGVGGTQYF. The CDR3 DNA sequence: TGTGCCAGCAATGGGCTGAGCGGGGTGGGGGGTACGCAGTATTTT. This rearrangement joins TRBV2 to TRBJ2-3; 7 bases align to TRBD2. This CDR3 has 15 residues. Germline values: CDR1 SNHLY, CDR2 FYNNEI. With V trimmed by 7 bases and J by 8 bases, 15 bases remained unmatched.

This clone was counted a single time. The chain carries TRBV5-1 and TRBJ2-1, with 10 positions matching TRBD2. The CDR3 has 16 amino acids. Germline V gene data show CDR1 as SGHRS and CDR2 as YFSETQ. Germline trimming cut 4 bases from V and 7 bases from J; bases unmatched to any gene: 11. The CDR3 DNA follows: TGCGCCAGCAGCCAACAACCTAGCGGGGGCGGGAATGAGCAGTTCTTC. Its protein is CASSQQPSGGGNEQFF.

The chain carries TRBV5-1 and TRBJ2-5; no clear D. Germline CDR1 reads SGHRS; CDR2 reads YFSETQ. Trimming removed 7 bases from V and 4 bases from J, with 20 bases in between. The CDR3 runs 15 residues. The CDR3 DNA reads as TGCGCCAGCTATTCTTCAGTAGGTTCGGGAGAGACCCAGTACTTC. Translated: CASYSSVGSGETQYF.

V and J are TRBV7-6 and TRBJ1-1, with TRBD1 as a possible D gene (6 bases). The CDR3 loop spans 15 amino acids. The germline V gene encodes CDR1 SGHVS and CDR2 FNYEAQ. V gave up 4 bases and J gave up 1 base, with 13 bases separating them. CDR3 in amino acids: CASSSRTARNTEAFF. The CDR3 region has the DNA TGTGCCAGCAGCTCCCGGACAGCCAGGAACACTGAAGCTTTCTTT.

The chain joins TRBV27 to TRBJ2-2; no firm D call. V shed 5 bases and J shed 5 bases, with 24 bases lying between them. The CDR3 is 18 amino acids. Germline CDR1 and CDR2: MNHEY and SMNVEV (reference sequence). CDR3 region: CASSPSGPPRTRTGELFF. CDR3 sequence (DNA): TGTGCCAGCAGTCCCTCCGGCCCCCCTCGTACGCGGACCGGGGAGCTGTTTTTT.

The chain couples TRBV5-1 to TRBJ1-1; D uncertain. Germline CDR1 and CDR2: SGHRS and YFSETQ. The length of the CDR3 is 15 residues. V lost 0 bases to trimming and J lost 4 bases, with 13 bases between them. The CDR3 sequence is CASSLEVLGSTEAFF. CDR3 nucleotide sequence: TGCGCCAGCAGCTTGGAGGTCTTAGGGAGCACTGAAGCTTTCTTT.

The rearrangement links TRBV18 to TRBJ2-3, with 8 nucleotides matching TRBD1. The CDR3 is made up of 17 amino acids. Germline V gene data show CDR1 as KGHSH and CDR2 as LQKENI. J lost 3 bases, V lost 6 bases, and 14 bases had no gene match. In DNA, the CDR3 is TGTGCCAGCTCCCACGGACAGGGCGGAAGAGGTACAGATACGCAGTATTTT. Its protein is CASSHGQGGRGTDTQYF.

The chain couples TRBV28 to TRBJ2-7; TRBD1 is a possible D gene (6 bases). There are 12 residues in the CDR3. The V and J ends lost 4 bases and 4 bases respectively, with 8 bases between them. Germline assignment: CDR1 MDHEN and CDR2 SYDVKM. The CDR3 DNA sequence: TGTGCCAGCAGTTATACAGGGTACGAGCAGTACTTC. Translation gives CASSYTGYEQYF.

This chain uses TRBV5-4 with TRBJ2-3; TRBD2 aligns across 13 bases. Germline values: CDR1 SGHNT, CDR2 YYREEE (reference sequence). The CDR3 length is 15 residues. The V segment lost 4 bases and the J segment 6 bases; nucleotides outside the gene matches: 5. The CDR3 is CASSRTSGGEDTQYF. CDR3 DNA: TGTGCCAGCAGCCGTACTAGCGGGGGGGAGGATACGCAGTATTTT.

The J gene is TRBJ1-2, the V gene TRBV5-1, with D possibly being TRBD1 (6 bases). The CDR3 totals 14 residues. With 4 bases removed from V and 4 bases from J, the gap between germline ends came to 14 bases. Germline V gene lookup returns CDR1 SGHRS and CDR2 YFSETQ. The CDR3 reads CASSGPGTSYGYTF. The CDR3 DNA follows: TGCGCCAGCAGCGGACCCGGGACAAGCTATGGCTACACCTTC.

This clone was detected a few times. The chain carries TRBV5-4 and TRBJ1-2; D ambiguous. CDR3 length: 12 amino acids. Trimming took 4 bases from V and 14 from J, leaving 18 bases between them. CDR1 is SGHNT, CDR2 YYREEE, per germline (reference sequence). The CDR3 nucleotides read TGTGCCAGCAGCCTGGAACAGTTTGCGTCAACCTTC. Encoded protein: CASSLEQFASTF.

The CDR3, as DNA: TGCGCCAGCAGCTTACGGACTGCGAACACCGGGGAGCTGTTTTTT. Its protein is CASSLRTANTGELFF. V gene TRBV5-1 combines with J gene TRBJ2-2; maybe TRBD2 (5 bases). Trimming took 2 bases from V and 0 from J, leaving 8 bases between them. The CDR3 totals 15 residues. Germline V gene sequence: CDR1 SGHRS, CDR2 YFSETQ.

The rearrangement uses TRBV9 and TRBJ2-2, with D perhaps matching TRBD2 (6 bases). The CDR3 loop spans 16 amino acids. Germline CDR1 SGDLS, CDR2 YYNGEE. The ends were cut back, 4 bases at V and 7 bases at J, with 20 bases in the middle. CDR3 bases: TGTGCCAGCAGCCCTCTTAGGGACTCCCAAATCGGGGAGCTGTTTTTT. Its protein product is CASSPLRDSQIGELFF.

This clone was counted only a few times. The chain uses TRBV19 and TRBJ2-3, with a possible D match to TRBD2 (6 bases). The V and J ends lost 7 bases and 0 bases respectively, with 17 bases between them. The germline V gene encodes CDR1 LNHDA and CDR2 SQIVND (reference sequence). There are 16 residues in the CDR3. The CDR3 region has the DNA TGTGCCAGTATGCCCTGGGGAACTAGCAGCACAGATACGCAGTATTTT. As protein: CASMPWGTSSTDTQYF.

The chain is built from TRBV5-1 and TRBJ2-2; 7 nucleotides line up with TRBD2. Germline CDR1 SGHRS, CDR2 YFSETQ. Trimming at V came to 4 bases and at J to 4 bases, leaving 13 bases not matched to a gene. The CDR3 is made up of 17 amino acids. CDR3 sequence (DNA): TGCGCCAGCAGCGGCGGTGCCATTTCGGGGGGCACCGGGGAGCTGTTTTTT. It codes for CASSGGAISGGTGELFF.

The chain is built from TRBV10-2 and TRBJ2-1, with D maybe TRBD1 (6 bases). In germline, CDR1 is WSHSY, CDR2 SAAADI. CDR3 length: 15 residues. V was trimmed by 0 bases and J by 3 bases, leaving 9 bases between them. CDR3 coding DNA: TGCGCCAGCAGTGAGTCGGCAGGGGTCTACAATGAGCAGTTCTTC. Protein product: CASSESAGVYNEQFF.